This section outlines one TCR beta chain sequence together with its context. Its antigen is unknown. Assay used: immunoSEQ multiplex PCR; TCRdb lists only in-frame clones, some missing. The profile covers 70,000 to 85,000 clones, with 85% to 95% appearing a single time and 0.55% to 0.7% taken by the ten largest. CDR3 size: 13 residues. The germline CDR1 and CDR2 sequences are KGHSH and LQKENI. Trimming removed 2 bases from V and 7 bases from J, with 9 bases in between. This sample was included in a study of OX40 agonist ivuxolimab in advanced cancers. Study-wide results and caveats: Clonal expansion in partial responders at 0.1-3.0 mg/kg ranked among the lowest. More expanded clones were found, on average, in CD8+ than in CD4+ T cells. CD4+ and CD8+ blood T cells expanded clonally by week 6 at 0.1 to 3.0 mg/kg.

This sequence joins TRBV18 and TRBJ2-1; the D is unclear. The input for sequencing was CD4+ or CD8+ T cells sorted from blood, taken in a trial of the OX40 agonist ivuxolimab. The receptor comes from an adult with an advanced solid tumor such as melanoma, head and neck, liver or kidney cancer. In DNA form, the CDR3 reads TGTGCCAGCTCACCAGAGAGCCAGAATGAGCAGTTCTTC. Translation: CASSPESQNEQFF.